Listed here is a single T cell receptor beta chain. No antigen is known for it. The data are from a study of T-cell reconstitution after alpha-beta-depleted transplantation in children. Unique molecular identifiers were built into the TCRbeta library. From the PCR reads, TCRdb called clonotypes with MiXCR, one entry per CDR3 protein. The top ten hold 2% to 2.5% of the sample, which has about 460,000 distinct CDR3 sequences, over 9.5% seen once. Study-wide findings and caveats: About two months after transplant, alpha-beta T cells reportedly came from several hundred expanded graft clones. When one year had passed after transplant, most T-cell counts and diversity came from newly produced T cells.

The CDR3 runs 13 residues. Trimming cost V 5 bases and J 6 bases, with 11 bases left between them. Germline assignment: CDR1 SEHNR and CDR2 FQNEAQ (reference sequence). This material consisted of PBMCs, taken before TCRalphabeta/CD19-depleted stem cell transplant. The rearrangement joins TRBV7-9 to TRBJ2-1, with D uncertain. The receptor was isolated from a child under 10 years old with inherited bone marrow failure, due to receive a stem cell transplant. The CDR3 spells CASSHTDGNEQFF. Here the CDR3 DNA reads TGTGCCAGCAGCCATACGGACGGCAATGAGCAGTTCTTC.